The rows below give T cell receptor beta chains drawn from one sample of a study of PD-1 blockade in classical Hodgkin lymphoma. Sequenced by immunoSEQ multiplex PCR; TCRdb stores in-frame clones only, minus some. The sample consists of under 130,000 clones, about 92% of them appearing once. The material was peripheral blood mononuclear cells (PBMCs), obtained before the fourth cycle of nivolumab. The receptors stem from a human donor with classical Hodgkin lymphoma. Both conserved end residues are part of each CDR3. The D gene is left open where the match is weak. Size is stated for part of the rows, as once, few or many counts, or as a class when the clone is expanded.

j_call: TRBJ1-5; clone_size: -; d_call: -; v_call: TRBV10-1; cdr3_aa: CASRWRRVRQPQHF; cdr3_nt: TGCGCCAGCAGATGGAGAAGGGTCCGTCAGCCCCAGCATTTT
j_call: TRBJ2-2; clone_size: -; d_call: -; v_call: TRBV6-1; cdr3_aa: CASSEAYNTNTGELFF; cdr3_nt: TGTGCCAGCAGTGAAGCGTACAACACGAACACCGGGGAGCTGTTTTTT
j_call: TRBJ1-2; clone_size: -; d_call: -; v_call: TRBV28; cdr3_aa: CAIQASRYGYTF; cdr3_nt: TGTGCCATACAGGCGTCTCGGTATGGCTACACCTTC
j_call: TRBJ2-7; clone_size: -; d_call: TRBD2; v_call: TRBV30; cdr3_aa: CAWSYSGFEQYF; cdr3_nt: TGTGCCTGGAGTTATAGCGGGTTCGAGCAGTACTTC
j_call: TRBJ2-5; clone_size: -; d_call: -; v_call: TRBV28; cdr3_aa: CASESGAGGETQYF; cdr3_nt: TGTGCCAGCGAAAGCGGAGCAGGAGGGGAGACCCAGTACTTC
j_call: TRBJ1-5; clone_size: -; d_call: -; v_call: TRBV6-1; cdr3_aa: CASVGQQQPQHF; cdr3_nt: TGTGCCAGCGTCGGGCAACAGCAGCCCCAGCATTTT
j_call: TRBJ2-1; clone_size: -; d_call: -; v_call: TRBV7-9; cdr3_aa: CASSSLHSSDEQFF; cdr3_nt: TGTGCCAGCAGCTCCCTACACTCTAGTGATGAGCAGTTCTTC
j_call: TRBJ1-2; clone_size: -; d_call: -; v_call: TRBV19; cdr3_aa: CASSFLRTGAYGYTF; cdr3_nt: TGTGCCAGTAGTTTCCTTCGAACAGGAGCTTATGGCTACACCTTC
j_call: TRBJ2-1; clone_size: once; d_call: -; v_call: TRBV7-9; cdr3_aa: CASSLDYGNRYNEQFF; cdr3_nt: TGTGCCAGCAGCTTAGATTACGGTAACAGGTACAATGAGCAGTTCTTC
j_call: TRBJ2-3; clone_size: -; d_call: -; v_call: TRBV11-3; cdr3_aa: CASSLTSSTDTQYF; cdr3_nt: TGTGCCAGCAGCTTAACTAGTAGCACAGATACGCAGTATTTT
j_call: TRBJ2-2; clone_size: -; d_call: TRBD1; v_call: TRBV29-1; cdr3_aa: CSVPLMGQGKTGELFF; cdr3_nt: TGCAGCGTCCCTTTGATGGGACAGGGGAAAACCGGGGAGCTGTTTTTT
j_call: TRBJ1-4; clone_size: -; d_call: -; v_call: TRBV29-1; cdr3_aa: CSVQKLSATNEKLFF; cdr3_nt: TGCAGCGTTCAAAAATTATCGGCAACTAATGAAAAACTGTTTTTT
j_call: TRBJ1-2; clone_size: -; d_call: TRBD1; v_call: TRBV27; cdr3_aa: CASRQDRPNYGYTF; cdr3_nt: TGTGCCAGCAGACAGGACAGGCCCAACTATGGCTACACCTTC
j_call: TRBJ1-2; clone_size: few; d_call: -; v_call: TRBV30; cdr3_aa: CAWRGENYGYTF; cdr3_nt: TGTGCCTGGAGGGGGGAGAACTATGGCTACACCTTC
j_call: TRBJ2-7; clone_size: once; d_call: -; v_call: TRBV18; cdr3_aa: CASSSPTYEQYF; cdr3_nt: TGTGCCAGCTCATCACCTACCTACGAGCAGTACTTC
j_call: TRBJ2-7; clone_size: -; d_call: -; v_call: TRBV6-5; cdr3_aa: CASRRSGWHEQYF; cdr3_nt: TGTGCCAGCAGACGATCAGGGTGGCACGAGCAGTACTTC
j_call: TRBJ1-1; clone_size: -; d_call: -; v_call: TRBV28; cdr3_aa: CASRTDTGSSAFF; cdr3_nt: TGTGCCAGCAGAACTGACACAGGGTCGTCGGCTTTCTTT
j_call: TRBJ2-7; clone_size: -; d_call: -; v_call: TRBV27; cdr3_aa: CASSLRQTSYEQYF; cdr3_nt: TGTGCCAGCAGTTTACGCCAGACCTCCTACGAGCAGTACTTC
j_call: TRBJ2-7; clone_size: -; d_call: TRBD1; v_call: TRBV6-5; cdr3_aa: CASSSPGTGGYEQYF; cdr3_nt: TGTGCCAGCAGTTCCCCCGGGACAGGGGGCTACGAGCAGTACTTC
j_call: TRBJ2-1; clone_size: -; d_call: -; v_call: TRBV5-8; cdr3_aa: CASSLAPYNEQFF; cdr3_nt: TGTGCCAGCAGCTTGGCACCCTACAATGAGCAGTTCTTC